This T cell receptor beta chain was profiled in a study of cytomegalovirus exposure and HLA in healthy donors. Study-level points and caveats: Among TCR sequences, most were rare, though some public TCRs appeared in many donors. It was approximately 160 TCR beta chains that were listed as cytomegalovirus-associated. In a later analysis, TCR beta V- and J-gene trimming showed a link to a missense DCLRE1C variant. A later analysis associated some 16,000 TCR beta sequences with HLA alleles at a 0.05 false discovery rate.

Of note for this clone: What it binds is unknown.

V gave up 1 base and J gave up 7 bases; unmatched junction bases: 4. The CDR3 covers 15 residues. The germline CDR1 and CDR2 sequences are MNHEY and SMNVEV (reference sequence). Use of 60 Vbeta and 13 Jbeta primers characterized the PCR. Sequencing was performed with immunoSEQ multiplex PCR; in TCRdb, only in-frame clones are kept and a portion is missing. The table has fewer than 250,000 clones, roughly 82% seen once. The sequenced sample was PBMCs. This chain joins TRBV27 and TRBJ2-1; TRBD2 aligns across 10 bases. This sequence originates from a man aged 40-55 years in good health and CMV-seropositive. The chain's CDR3 is CASSLLLAGVNEQFF. CDR3 nucleotides: TGTGCCAGCAGTTTATTGCTAGCGGGAGTTAATGAGCAGTTCTTC.